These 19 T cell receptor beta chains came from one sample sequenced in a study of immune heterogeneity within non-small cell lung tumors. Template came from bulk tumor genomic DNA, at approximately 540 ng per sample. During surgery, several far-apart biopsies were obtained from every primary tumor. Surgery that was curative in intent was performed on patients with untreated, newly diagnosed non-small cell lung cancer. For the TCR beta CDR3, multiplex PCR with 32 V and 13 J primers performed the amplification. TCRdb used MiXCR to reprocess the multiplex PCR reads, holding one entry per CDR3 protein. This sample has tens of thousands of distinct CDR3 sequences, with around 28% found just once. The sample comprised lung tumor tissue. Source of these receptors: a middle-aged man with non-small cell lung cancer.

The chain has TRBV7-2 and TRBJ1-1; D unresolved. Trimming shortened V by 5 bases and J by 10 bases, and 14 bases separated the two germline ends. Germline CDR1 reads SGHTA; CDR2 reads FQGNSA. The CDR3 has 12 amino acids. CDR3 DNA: TGTGCCAGCAGCGACTACCAGGTTGGAGCTTTCTTT. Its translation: CASSDYQVGAFF.

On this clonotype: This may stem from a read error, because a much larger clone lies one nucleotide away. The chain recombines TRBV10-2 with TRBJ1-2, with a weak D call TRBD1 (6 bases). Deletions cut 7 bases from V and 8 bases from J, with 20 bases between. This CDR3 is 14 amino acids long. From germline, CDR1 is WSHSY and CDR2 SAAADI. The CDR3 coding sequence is TGCGCCAGCACTACGGGACACAACGTTTGGGGCTACACCTTC. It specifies CASTTGHNVWGYTF.

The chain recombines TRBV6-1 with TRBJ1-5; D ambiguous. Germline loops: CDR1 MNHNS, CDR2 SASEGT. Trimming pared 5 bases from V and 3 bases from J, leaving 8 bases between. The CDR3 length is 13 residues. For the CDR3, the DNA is TGTGCCAGCAGTTCAGAGATCAATCAGCCCCAGCATTTT. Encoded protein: CASSSEINQPQHF.

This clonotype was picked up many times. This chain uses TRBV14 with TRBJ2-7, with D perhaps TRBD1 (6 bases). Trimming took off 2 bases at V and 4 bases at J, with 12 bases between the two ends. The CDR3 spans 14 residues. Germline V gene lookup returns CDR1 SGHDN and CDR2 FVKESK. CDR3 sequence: CASSQLQGEYEQYF. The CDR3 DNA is TGTGCCAGCAGCCAACTACAGGGAGAGTACGAGCAGTACTTC.

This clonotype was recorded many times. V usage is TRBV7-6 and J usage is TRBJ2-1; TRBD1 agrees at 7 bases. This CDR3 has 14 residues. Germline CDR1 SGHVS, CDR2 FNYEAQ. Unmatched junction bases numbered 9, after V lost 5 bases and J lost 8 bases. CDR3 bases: TGTGCCAGCAGCCGAGACAGGGTTCGCGATGAGCAGTTCTTC. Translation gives CASSRDRVRDEQFF.

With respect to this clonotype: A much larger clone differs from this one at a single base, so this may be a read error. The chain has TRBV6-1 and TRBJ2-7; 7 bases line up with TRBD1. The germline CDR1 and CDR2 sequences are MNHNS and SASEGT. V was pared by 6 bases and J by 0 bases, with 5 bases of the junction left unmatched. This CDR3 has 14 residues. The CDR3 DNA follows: TGTGCCAGCAGCACCGGGGACAGCTCCTACGAGCAGTACTTC. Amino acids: CASSTGDSSYEQYF.

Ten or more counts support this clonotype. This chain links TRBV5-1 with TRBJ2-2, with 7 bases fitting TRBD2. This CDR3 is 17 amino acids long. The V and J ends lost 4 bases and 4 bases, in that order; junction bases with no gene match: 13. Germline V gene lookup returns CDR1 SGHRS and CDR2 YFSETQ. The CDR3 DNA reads TGCGCCAGCAGCGGTGGTGGGGAGGGGCTCGGCACCGGGGAGCTGTTTTTT. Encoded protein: CASSGGGEGLGTGELFF.

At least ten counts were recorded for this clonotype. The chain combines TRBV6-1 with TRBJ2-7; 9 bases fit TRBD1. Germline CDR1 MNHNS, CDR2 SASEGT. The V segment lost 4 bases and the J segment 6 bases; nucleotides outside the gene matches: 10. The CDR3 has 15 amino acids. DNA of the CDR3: TGTGCCAGCAGTGGACCACGGACAGGGGTTGGCGAGCAGTACTTC. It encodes CASSGPRTGVGEQYF.

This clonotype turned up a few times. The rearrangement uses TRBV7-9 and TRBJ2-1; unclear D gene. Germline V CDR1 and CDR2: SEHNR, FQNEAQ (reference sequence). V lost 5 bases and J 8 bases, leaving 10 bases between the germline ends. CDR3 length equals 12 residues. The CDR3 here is CASSPVWDEQFF. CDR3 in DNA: TGTGCCAGCAGCCCGGTTTGGGATGAGCAGTTCTTC.

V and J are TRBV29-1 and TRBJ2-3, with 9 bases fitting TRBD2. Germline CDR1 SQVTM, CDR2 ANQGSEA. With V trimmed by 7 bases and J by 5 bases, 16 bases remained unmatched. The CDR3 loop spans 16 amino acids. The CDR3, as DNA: TGCAGCGCCAGGGGTAGCGGGAGTCTCAGGGGAGATACGCAGTATTTT. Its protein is CSARGSGSLRGDTQYF.

This CDR3 is CATTGGYEQFF. The CDR3, as DNA: TGTGCCACCACCGGGGGGTACGAGCAGTTCTTC. The gene calls are TRBV10-3 and TRBJ2-1; 7 bases are a match to TRBD2. This CDR3 is built from 11 residues. CDR1 and CDR2 from the germline V gene are ENHRY and SYGVKD. The trim removed 10 bases at V and 10 bases at J, leaving 7 bases unmatched.

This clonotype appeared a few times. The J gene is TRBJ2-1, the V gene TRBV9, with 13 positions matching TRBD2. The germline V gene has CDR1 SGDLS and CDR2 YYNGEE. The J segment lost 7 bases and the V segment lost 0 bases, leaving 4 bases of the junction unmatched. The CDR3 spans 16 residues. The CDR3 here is CASSVGGTSGNNEQFF. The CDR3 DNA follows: TGTGCCAGCAGCGTAGGAGGGACTAGCGGGAATAATGAGCAGTTCTTC. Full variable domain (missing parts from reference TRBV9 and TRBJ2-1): DSGVTQTPKHLITATGQRVTLRCSPRSGDLSVYWYQQSLDQGLQFLIQYYNGEERAKGNILERFSAQQFPDLHSELNLSSLELGDSALYFCASSVGGTSGNNEQFFGPGTRLTVL.

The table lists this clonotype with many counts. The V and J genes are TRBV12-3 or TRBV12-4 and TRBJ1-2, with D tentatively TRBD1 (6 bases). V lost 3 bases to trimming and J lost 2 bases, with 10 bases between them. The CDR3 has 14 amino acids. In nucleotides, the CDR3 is TGTGCCAGCAGTTTTCGGGGGGCGAACTATGGCTACACCTTC. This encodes CASSFRGANYGYTF.

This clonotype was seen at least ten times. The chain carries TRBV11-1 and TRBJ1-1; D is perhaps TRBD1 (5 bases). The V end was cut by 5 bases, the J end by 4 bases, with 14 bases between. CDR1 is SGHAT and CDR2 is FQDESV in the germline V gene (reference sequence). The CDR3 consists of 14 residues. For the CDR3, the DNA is TGTGCCAGCAGCCCCATGGGGCGAAGCACTGAAGCTTTCTTT. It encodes CASSPMGRSTEAFF.

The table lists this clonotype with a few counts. The CDR3 DNA sequence: TGTGCCAGCAGTGAATTCAGGAATTCACCCCTCCACTTT. This translates into CASSEFRNSPLHF. The genes are TRBV6-1 and TRBJ1-6; D is unresolved. V lost 2 bases and J lost 7, with 6 bases in between. The CDR3 runs 13 residues. Germline values: CDR1 MNHNS, CDR2 SASEGT.

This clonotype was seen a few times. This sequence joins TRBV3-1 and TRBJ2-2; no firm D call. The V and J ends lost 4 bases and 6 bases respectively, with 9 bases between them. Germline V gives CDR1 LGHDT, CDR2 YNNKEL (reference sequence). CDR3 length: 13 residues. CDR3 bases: TGTGCCAGCAGCCTGGTTTTATCCGGGGAGCTGTTTTTT. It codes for CASSLVLSGELFF.

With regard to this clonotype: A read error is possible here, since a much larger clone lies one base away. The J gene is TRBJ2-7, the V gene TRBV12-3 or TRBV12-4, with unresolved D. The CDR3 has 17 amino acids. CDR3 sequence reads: CASSSGPSRASSFEQYF. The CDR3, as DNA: TGTGCCAGCAGTTCAGGTCCCTCGCGAGCGAGCTCCTTCGAGCAGTACTTC.

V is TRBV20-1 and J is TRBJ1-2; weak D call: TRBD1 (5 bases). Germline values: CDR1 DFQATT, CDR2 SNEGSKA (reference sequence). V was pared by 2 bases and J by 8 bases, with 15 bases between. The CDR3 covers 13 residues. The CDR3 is CSARTGNMGGYTF. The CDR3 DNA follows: TGCAGTGCTAGAACAGGCAACATGGGAGGCTACACCTTC.

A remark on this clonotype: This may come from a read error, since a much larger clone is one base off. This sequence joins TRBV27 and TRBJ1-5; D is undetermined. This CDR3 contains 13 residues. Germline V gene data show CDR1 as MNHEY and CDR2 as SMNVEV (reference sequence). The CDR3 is CAISQYSNQPQHF. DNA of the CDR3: TGTGCCATCAGTCAATATAGCAATCAGCCCCAGCATTTT.